This T cell receptor (beta chain) is from a study of long-term antiretroviral therapy in people with HIV. Survey-level immunoSEQ v3.0 assays were run. Libraries were prepared by immunoSEQ multiplex PCR; TCRdb keeps only in-frame clonotypes and omits some of them. The sample yields 22,000 or so clones, 80% to 90% seen once. The CDR3 has 15 residues. The germline V and J ends were trimmed by 5 bases and 0 bases, with 10 bases remaining between them. Germline CDR1 SGHTA, CDR2 FQGNSA. The study's findings and limits: Control repertoires displayed wider CDR3 length ranges than the HIV repertoires.

In the case of this clone: Antigen: not known.

The sample was unsorted PBMCs, taken approximately 2.5 years after starting antiretroviral therapy. The chain employs TRBV7-2 and TRBJ2-2; a weak D match, TRBD2 (7 bases). This receptor was identified in a woman aged 45-65 years with HIV. The CDR3, as DNA: TGTGCCAGCAGCCCGGGGGGCGCGAACACCGGGGAGCTGTTTTTT. It encodes CASSPGGANTGELFF.